The present entry profiles one T cell receptor beta chain with its context. Its antigen is not identified. The data stem from a study of shared clonotypes between healthy human individuals. Measured with immunoSEQ multiplex PCR; TCRdb has only the in-frame clones, and not every one. The table lists 950,000 to 1,100,000 clones, about three quarters of them singletons. V lost 4 bases and J lost 7, with 8 bases in between. Germline V gene lookup returns CDR1 SGHAT and CDR2 FQNNGV. This CDR3 has 12 residues. Regarding the study as a whole: Among donors, sharing of clonotypes was expected to be affected by sequencing depth. Shared clonotypes: approximately 5% naive CD4, around 3.7% naive CD8, under 2.5% memory CD4, 0.4% to 0.5% memory CD8.

The specimen sequenced was memory CD4+ T cells sorted from blood. Subset meaning: CD45RA-negative fraction. The clonotype originates from a man aged 18 to 29 in good health. The J gene is TRBJ2-1, the V gene TRBV11-2; D may be TRBD1 (6 bases). The CDR3 DNA reads TGTGCCAGCAGCTCTCAGGGGAATGAGCAGTTCTTC. Protein sequence: CASSSQGNEQFF.